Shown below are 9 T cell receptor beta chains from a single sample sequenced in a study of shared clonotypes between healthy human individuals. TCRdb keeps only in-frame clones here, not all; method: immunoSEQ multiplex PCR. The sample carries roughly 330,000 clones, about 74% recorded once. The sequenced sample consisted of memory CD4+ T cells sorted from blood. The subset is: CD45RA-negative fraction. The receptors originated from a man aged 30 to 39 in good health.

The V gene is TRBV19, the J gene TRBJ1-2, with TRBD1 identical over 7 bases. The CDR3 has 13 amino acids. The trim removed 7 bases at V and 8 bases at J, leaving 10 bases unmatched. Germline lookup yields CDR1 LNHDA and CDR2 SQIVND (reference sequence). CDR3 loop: CASKGTARGGYTF. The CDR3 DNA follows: TGTGCCAGTAAAGGGACAGCGAGGGGCGGCTACACCTTC.

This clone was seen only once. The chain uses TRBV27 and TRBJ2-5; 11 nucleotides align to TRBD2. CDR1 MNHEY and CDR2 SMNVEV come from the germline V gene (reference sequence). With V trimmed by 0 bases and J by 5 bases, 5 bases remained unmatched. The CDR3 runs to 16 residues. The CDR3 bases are TGTGCCAGCAGTTTATCCCTAGCGGGAGGCTGGGAGACCCAGTACTTC. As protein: CASSLSLAGGWETQYF.

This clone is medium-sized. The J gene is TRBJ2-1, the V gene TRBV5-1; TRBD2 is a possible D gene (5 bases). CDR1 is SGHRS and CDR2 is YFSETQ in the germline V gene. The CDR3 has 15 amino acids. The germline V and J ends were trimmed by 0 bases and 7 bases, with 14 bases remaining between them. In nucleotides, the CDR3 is TGCGCCAGCAGCTTGGCCGGACTCCGGCAGAATGAGCAGTTCTTC. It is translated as CASSLAGLRQNEQFF.

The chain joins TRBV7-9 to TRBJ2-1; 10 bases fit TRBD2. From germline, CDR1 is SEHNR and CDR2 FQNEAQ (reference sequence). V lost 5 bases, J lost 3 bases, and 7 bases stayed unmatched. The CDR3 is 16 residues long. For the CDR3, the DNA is TGTGCCAGCAGCCCCGGACTAGCGGTCCTCTACAATGAGCAGTTCTTC. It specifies CASSPGLAVLYNEQFF.

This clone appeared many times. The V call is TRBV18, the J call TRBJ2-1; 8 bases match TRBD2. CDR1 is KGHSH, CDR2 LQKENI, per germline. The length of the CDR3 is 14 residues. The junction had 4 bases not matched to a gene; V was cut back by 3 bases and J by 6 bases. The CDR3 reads CASSPSGGINEQFF. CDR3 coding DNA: TGTGCCAGCTCACCGTCGGGAGGGATCAATGAGCAGTTCTTC.

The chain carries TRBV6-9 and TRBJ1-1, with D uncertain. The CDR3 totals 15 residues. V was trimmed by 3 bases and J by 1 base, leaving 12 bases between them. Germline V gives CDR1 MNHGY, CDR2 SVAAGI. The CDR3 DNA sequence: TGTGCCAGCAGTTACTCGAGCCATGGGAACACTGAAGCTTTCTTT. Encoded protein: CASSYSSHGNTEAFF.

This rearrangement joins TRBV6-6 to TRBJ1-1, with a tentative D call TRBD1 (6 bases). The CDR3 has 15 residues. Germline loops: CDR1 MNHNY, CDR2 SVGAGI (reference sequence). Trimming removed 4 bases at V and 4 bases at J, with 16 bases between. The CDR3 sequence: CASSSRQEGPTEAFF. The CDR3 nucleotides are TGTGCCAGCAGTTCCAGACAGGAGGGGCCCACTGAAGCTTTCTTT.

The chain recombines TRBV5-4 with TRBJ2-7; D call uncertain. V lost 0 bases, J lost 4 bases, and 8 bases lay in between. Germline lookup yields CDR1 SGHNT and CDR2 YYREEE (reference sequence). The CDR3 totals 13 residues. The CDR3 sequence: CASSLDRGYEQYF. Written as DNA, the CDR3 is TGTGCCAGCAGCTTGGACAGAGGTTACGAGCAGTACTTC. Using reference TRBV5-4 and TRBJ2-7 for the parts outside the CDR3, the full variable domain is ETGVTQSPTHLIKTRGQQVTLRCSSQSGHNTVSWYQQALGQGPQFIFQYYREEENGRGNFPPRFSGLQFPNYSSELNVNALELDDSALYLCASSLDRGYEQYFGPGTRLTVT.

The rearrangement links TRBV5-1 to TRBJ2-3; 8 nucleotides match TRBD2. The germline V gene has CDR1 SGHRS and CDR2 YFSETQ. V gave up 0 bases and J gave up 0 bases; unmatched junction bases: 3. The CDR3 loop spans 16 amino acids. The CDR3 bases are TGCGCCAGCAGCTTGGCGGCTAGCGGGAGCACAGATACGCAGTATTTT. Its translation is CASSLAASGSTDTQYF.